This note documents a single T cell receptor (beta chain) sequence. This clonotype is deemed medium-sized (0.01 to 0.1%). The antigen it recognizes is unknown. No per-base quality is available; no much larger clone lies one base away. Receptor libraries were prepared by 5' RACE. Sequenced using a NextSeq 500. Unique molecular identifiers were attached to individual cDNA molecules in the TCR library protocol so that sequencing error and PCR bias could be corrected. TCR alpha and beta chains were both sequenced, and the abundances of alpha and beta sequences in each sample were closely correlated with each other. The study's processing was this. V gene, J gene and CDR3 annotation of TCR sequences was performed with Decombinator V4. Expanded TCRs were defined as changing significantly between any two time points under a Poisson model with p below 0.0001. TCR abundances were normalised to the total number of TCRs sequenced per sample and were expressed as counts per million. MAIT TCRs were defined by TRAV1-2 paired with TRAJ12, TRAJ20 or TRAJ33, and iNKT TCRs by TRAV10 paired with TRAJ18. VDJdb, accessed 1 November 2021, was searched for CMV, EBV and SARS-CoV-2 annotated TCRs, with TCRs annotated for multiple antigens excluded. TCRdb itself trimmed the public reads at Q25 with fastp, ran MiXCR and retained productive beta chains. Each record represents a unique CDR3 protein, reported with the most common genes and DNA among its rows. The V and J calls and clone size come from TCRdb's table, not from the authors' own analysis. Recorded for this sample are 100,000 or so distinct CDR3 sequences; around 13% of them occurred a single time. The ten largest clonotypes hold 6.2% of the sample.

These data are taken from a study of early T cells in non-severe SARS-CoV-2 infection (dated by TCRdb to the early 2020s). Broadly, across the study: Because TCR sequencing relied on bulk RNA taken from unsorted whole blood, pairing of alpha and beta chains was not possible. Broader findings and caveats from the paper: VDJdb matching was skewed toward anti-spike CD8 responses and likely underestimated virus-specific expansions, missing private and CD4 specificities.

V is trimmed back by 5 bases and J by 3 bases, and the junction contains 6 bases that no gene match accounts for. CDR1 is given as SQVTM and CDR2 as ANQGSEA, both from the germline V gene. The CDR3, cysteine through phenylalanine, is 14 amino acids long. The read is trimmed to its CDR3 DNA, 42 bases read in frame from base 1. A case-control design nested within a healthcare worker cohort in London, UK, was used, with weekly nasopharyngeal swab PCR tests and blood sampling performed. Healthcare workers were recruited between 23 and 31 March 2020, during the week of the UK lockdown, and were followed weekly for up to roughly 15 weeks.

The chain employs TRBV29-1 and TRBJ2-5, with 10 bases in between that match TRBD1. The sequencing sample was made of whole blood. This clonotype was obtained from an adult who was a healthcare worker with PCR-confirmed SARS-CoV-2 infection or an uninfected control (not recorded which). The CDR3 in this case is CSVQAGTGEETQYF. The bases read TGCAGCGTTCAAGCCGGGACAGGGGAAGAGACCCAGTACTTC.